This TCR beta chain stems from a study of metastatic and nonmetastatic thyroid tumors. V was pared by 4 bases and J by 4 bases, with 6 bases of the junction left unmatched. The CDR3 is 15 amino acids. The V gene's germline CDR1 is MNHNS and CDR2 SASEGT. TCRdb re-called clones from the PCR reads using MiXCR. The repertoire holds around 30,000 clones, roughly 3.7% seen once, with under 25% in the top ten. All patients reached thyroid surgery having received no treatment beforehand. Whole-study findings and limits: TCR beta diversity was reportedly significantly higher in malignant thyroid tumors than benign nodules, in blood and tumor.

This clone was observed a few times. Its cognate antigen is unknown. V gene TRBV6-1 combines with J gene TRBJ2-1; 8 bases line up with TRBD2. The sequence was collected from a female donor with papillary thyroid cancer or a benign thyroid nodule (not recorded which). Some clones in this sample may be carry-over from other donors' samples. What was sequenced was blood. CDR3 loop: CASSGGLVVYNEQFF. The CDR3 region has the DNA TGTGCCAGCAGTGGGGGACTAGTAGTTTACAATGAGCAGTTCTTC.